This TCR beta chain appears in the sequencing data of a study of blood T cell repertoires in COVID-19. The V end lost 4 bases, the J end lost 5 bases, and 14 bases lay between the germline ends. The CDR3 is made up of 14 amino acids. Germline V gives CDR1 LGHNT, CDR2 FRNRAP. The data were produced by immunoSEQ multiplex PCR, yet TCRdb's version contains in-frame clones alone and is incomplete. The table lists 65,000 to 75,000 clones, less than 90% of them singletons, with around 4.4% in the top ten. Sequenced sample: peripheral blood. The chain couples TRBV12-5 to TRBJ2-5; D is possibly TRBD1 (7 bases). The source of this sequence is a man aged 45 to 65 with active COVID-19. For the CDR3, the DNA is TGTGCTAGTGGTTCCTCAGGGGGGACGGAGACCCAGTACTTC. Protein product: CASGSSGGTETQYF.